These 31 T cell receptor beta chains were all obtained from the same sample, sequenced in a study of blood T cell repertoires in COVID-19. Profiled with immunoSEQ multiplex PCR; TCRdb holds only in-frame clones, not every one. The data contain roughly 240,000 clones, more than 75% of them singletons. The material sequenced was peripheral blood. These receptors were obtained from a woman aged 55-70 years who had recovered from COVID-19.

The V and J genes are TRBV18 and TRBJ1-1; 8 bases fit TRBD1. Per germline, CDR1 KGHSH and CDR2 LQKENI. Trimming removed 5 bases from V and 4 bases from J; junction bases left unmatched: 6. The CDR3 is 14 amino acids. The CDR3 here is CASSATRGLTEAFF. The CDR3 DNA reads as TGTGCCAGCTCAGCCACCAGGGGGCTCACTGAAGCTTTCTTT.

The chain has TRBV28 and TRBJ2-3; tentatively, D is TRBD1 (5 bases). CDR3 length equals 17 residues. Germline V CDR1 and CDR2: MDHEN, SYDVKM. V gave up 3 bases and J gave up 0 bases, with 16 bases separating them. CDR3 nucleotides: TGTGCCAGCAGTTTGGGGCCCTATCATACCAGCACAGATACGCAGTATTTT. Translating gives CASSLGPYHTSTDTQYF. The full variable domain, with the rest looked up from reference TRBV28 and TRBJ2-3, is DVKVTQSSRYLVKRTGEKVFLECVQDMDHENMFWYRQDPGLGLRLIYFSYDVKMKEKGDIPEGYSVSREKKERFSLILESASTNQTSMYLCASSLGPYHTSTDTQYFGPGTRLTVL.

V and J are TRBV6-2 or TRBV6-3 and TRBJ2-2; D is possibly TRBD2 (6 bases). CDR1 is MNHEY and CDR2 is SVGEGT in the germline V gene. The CDR3 extends over 14 amino acids. Trimming left V 0 bases short and J 10 bases short, with 12 bases between. CDR3 coding DNA: TGTGCCAGCAGTTACTCACCGGGGGAGGTGGAGCTGTTTTTT. Its protein product is CASSYSPGEVELFF.

The chain recombines TRBV5-8 with TRBJ1-3; D possibly corresponds to TRBD1 (6 bases). The germline V gene encodes CDR1 SGHTS and CDR2 YDEGEE. V was clipped by 1 base and J by 0 bases, with 11 bases between them. This CDR3 comprises 16 residues. The CDR3 bases are TGTGCCAGCAGCTTGTCGACAGGACGCTCTGGAAACACCATATATTTT. This encodes CASSLSTGRSGNTIYF. Together with reference TRBV5-8 and TRBJ1-3, the CDR3 gives the full variable domain: EAGVTQSPTHLIKTRGQQATLRCSPISGHTSVYWYQQALGLGLQFLLWYDEGEERNRGNFPPRFSGRQFPNYSSELNVNALELEDSALYLCASSLSTGRSGNTIYFGEGSWLTVV.

The chain recombines TRBV27 with TRBJ2-2, with 8 bases that match TRBD2. This CDR3 region has 17 residues. Germline V CDR1 and CDR2: MNHEY, SMNVEV (reference sequence). Trimming removed 2 bases from V and 3 bases from J; junction bases left unmatched: 8. CDR3 residues: CASSLDPGLVYTGELFF. For the CDR3, the DNA is TGTGCCAGCAGTTTAGACCCGGGACTAGTTTACACCGGGGAGCTGTTTTTT.

This clone was seen a single time. The genes are TRBV7-3 and TRBJ2-5, with 8 bases aligning to TRBD1. CDR1 is SGHTA and CDR2 is FQGTGA in the germline V gene. The J segment lost 2 bases and the V segment lost 5 bases, leaving 7 bases of the junction unmatched. This CDR3 comprises 15 residues. The CDR3 protein is CASSQGTGEQETQYF. DNA for the CDR3: TGTGCCAGCAGCCAAGGGACAGGCGAACAAGAGACCCAGTACTTC.

The V gene is TRBV6-5, the J gene TRBJ1-1; D not certain. V was shortened by 6 bases and J by 4 bases, with 15 bases between the two germline ends. The CDR3 spans 14 residues. Germline V gives CDR1 MNHEY, CDR2 SVGAGI. As DNA, the CDR3 is TGTGCCAGCAGCCCGAGGAGGAGTGGCACTGAAGCTTTCTTT. This sequence encodes CASSPRRSGTEAFF.

The chain recombines TRBV4-2 with TRBJ1-4; D is perhaps TRBD1 (5 bases). From germline, CDR1 is LGHNA and CDR2 YNFKEQ. The V gene lost 5 bases and the J gene lost 8 bases, with 12 bases spanning the gap. The CDR3 covers 13 residues. DNA for the CDR3: TGTGCCAGCAGCGGGGCGGACCGCGAAAAACTGTTTTTT. The encoded protein is CASSGADREKLFF.

The genes are TRBV5-1 and TRBJ2-7; a weak D match, TRBD1 (6 bases). V shed 1 base and J shed 6 bases, with 14 bases lying between them. Germline V gives CDR1 SGHRS, CDR2 YFSETQ. There are 14 residues in the CDR3. CDR3 residues: CASSLRTDKSEQYF. CDR3 coding DNA: TGCGCCAGCAGCTTGAGGACAGACAAGAGCGAGCAGTACTTC.

This chain connects TRBV11-2 to TRBJ2-1, with TRBD2 as a possible D gene (6 bases). Germline V CDR1 and CDR2: SGHAT, FQNNGV. The V end lost 5 bases, the J end lost 4 bases, and 15 bases lay between the germline ends. This CDR3 has 15 amino acids. CDR3 nucleotides: TGTGCCAGCAGCCCCGCGGGACGGGGATACAATGAGCAGTTCTTC. This gives the protein CASSPAGRGYNEQFF.

The chain couples TRBV5-6 to TRBJ2-7, with 10 bases fitting TRBD2. Germline trimming cut 0 bases from V and 3 bases from J; bases unmatched to any gene: 15. This CDR3 is built from 19 residues. Germline-derived CDR1 and CDR2 are SGHDT and YYEEEE. In DNA, the CDR3 is TGTGCCAGCAGCTTGGCCGGGTTAGCGGGGGGCCCGGGTGACTACGAGCAGTACTTC. Translated: CASSLAGLAGGPGDYEQYF. The complete variable domain, with remaining parts taken from reference TRBV5-6 and TRBJ2-7, reads DAGVTQSPTHLIKTRGQQVTLRCSPKSGHDTVSWYQQALGQGPQFIFQYYEEEERQRGNFPDRFSGHQFPNYSSELNVNALLLGDSALYLCASSLAGLAGGPGDYEQYFGPGTRLTVT.

This clone was counted a single time. The rearrangement links TRBV18 to TRBJ1-2, with 8 bases that match TRBD1. CDR3 length: 17 residues. Germline-derived CDR1 and CDR2 are KGHSH and LQKENI. The ends lost 3 bases at V and 3 bases at J; junction bases unmatched: 12. The CDR3 here is CASSPRTGSFLDYGYTF. For the CDR3, the DNA is TGTGCCAGCTCACCGAGGACAGGGTCGTTTTTGGACTATGGCTACACCTTC.

The chain has TRBV2 and TRBJ2-3, with 9 bases aligning to TRBD1. J gave up 3 bases and V 8 bases, and 3 bases lay outside the gene matches. The germline V gene encodes CDR1 SNHLY and CDR2 FYNNEI. The CDR3 length is 13 residues. CDR3 residues: CASSGQGTDTQYF. CDR3 DNA: TGTGCCAGCTCCGGACAGGGGACAGATACGCAGTATTTT.

The CDR3 is CASSEAGGRRGYQETQYF. As DNA, the CDR3 is TGTGCCAGCAGTGAAGCGGGAGGACGCAGGGGGTACCAAGAGACCCAGTACTTC. V usage is TRBV6-1 and J usage is TRBJ2-5; a weak D match, TRBD1 (7 bases). The V end was cut by 0 bases, the J end by 0 bases, with 17 bases between. The CDR3 extends over 18 amino acids. CDR1 is MNHNS and CDR2 is SASEGT in the germline V gene.

This clone is a singleton in its sample. The CDR3 nucleotides read TGTGCCACCAGCGGGCGGGACAGGGGCAAGTTAGACACTGAAGCTTTCTTT. It yields the protein CATSGRDRGKLDTEAFF. This chain connects TRBV15 to TRBJ1-1; 10 bases align to TRBD1. The CDR3 is 17 residues long. V lost 5 bases and J lost 3; bases outside the gene matches: 12. Germline V gives CDR1 LNHNV, CDR2 YYDKDF (reference sequence).

The chain carries TRBV9 and TRBJ2-5; perhaps TRBD2 as D (5 bases). Trimming stripped 0 bases from V and 7 bases from J, with 13 bases between. This CDR3 spans 14 amino acids. Per the germline V gene, CDR1 is SGDLS and CDR2 is YYNGEE. This CDR3 reads CASSVEGSEGTQYF. The DNA for the CDR3 is TGTGCCAGCAGCGTAGAGGGTAGCGAGGGGACCCAGTACTTC.

This clone was recorded a few times. The genes are TRBV11-1 and TRBJ2-3; TRBD1 matches 9 bases. The germline V gene has CDR1 SGHAT and CDR2 FQDESV (reference sequence). The CDR3 covers 15 residues. V shed 4 bases, J shed 2 bases, and the junction held 4 bases outside the gene matches. The CDR3 sequence is CASSYGQGNTDTQYF. DNA of the CDR3: TGTGCCAGCAGCTACGGACAGGGGAACACAGATACGCAGTATTTT.

The gene calls are TRBV2 and TRBJ1-2, with D maybe TRBD1 (6 bases). This CDR3 region has 15 residues. The ends were cut back, 2 bases at V and 5 bases at J, with 15 bases in the middle. The germline V gene has CDR1 SNHLY and CDR2 FYNNEI. The CDR3 protein is CASSENRAAGYGYTF. The CDR3 DNA reads TGTGCCAGCAGTGAAAACAGGGCGGCAGGGTATGGCTACACCTTC.

The chain employs TRBV7-6 and TRBJ2-3; D ambiguous. CDR3 length: 13 amino acids. V lost 0 bases to trimming and J lost 5 bases, with 6 bases between them. Germline CDR1 and CDR2: SGHVS and FNYEAQ. For the CDR3, the DNA is TGTGCCAGCAGCTTAGCGTATAGAGATACGCAGTATTTT. It encodes CASSLAYRDTQYF. The full variable domain, in which reference TRBV7-6 and TRBJ2-3 provide the parts outside the CDR3, is GAGVSQSPRYKVTKRGQDVALRCDPISGHVSLYWYRQALGQGPEFLTYFNYEAQQDKSGLPNDRFSAERPEGSISTLTIQRTEQRDSAMYRCASSLAYRDTQYFGPGTRLTVL.

The chain joins TRBV3-1 (or the pseudogene TRBV3-2) to TRBJ1-4; no reliable D call. The ends were cut back, 1 base at V and 0 bases at J, with 3 bases in the middle. The germline V gene has CDR1 LGHDT and CDR2 YNNKEL (reference sequence). The CDR3 runs 14 residues. CDR3 region: CASSQGATNEKLFF. The CDR3 DNA sequence: TGTGCCAGCAGCCAAGGAGCAACTAATGAAAAACTGTTTTTT.

For the CDR3, the DNA is TGTGCCAGCTCACCGTCGGGGGGGGGCCGGAACACTGAAGCTTTCTTT. Protein sequence: CASSPSGGGRNTEAFF. The chain has TRBV18 and TRBJ1-1; D perhaps matches TRBD1 (6 bases). V was clipped by 3 bases and J by 1 base, with 15 bases between them. The CDR3 has 16 residues. CDR1 KGHSH and CDR2 LQKENI come from the germline V gene.

The chain carries TRBV7-9 and TRBJ1-4, with D hard to call. Germline V CDR1 and CDR2: SEHNR, FQNEAQ (reference sequence). V was pared by 5 bases and J by 5 bases, with 18 bases between. CDR3 length: 16 residues. In nucleotides, the CDR3 is TGTGCCAGCAGCCCTCCCCTAGCTATGCCGAATGAAAAACTGTTTTTT. Residues: CASSPPLAMPNEKLFF. The full variable domain, completed using reference TRBV7-9 and TRBJ1-4, is DTGVSQNPRHKITKRGQNVTFRCDPISEHNRLYWYRQTLGQGPEFLTYFQNEAQLEKSRLLSDRFSAERPKGSFSTLEIQRTEQGDSAMYLCASSPPLAMPNEKLFFGSGTQLSVL.

This clone was counted once. CDR3 sequence (DNA): TGTGCCAGCAGCCAAGCAGGACAGAGCTACGAGCAGTACTTC. This codes for CASSQAGQSYEQYF. The genes are TRBV3-1 (or the pseudogene TRBV3-2) and TRBJ2-7; weak D call: TRBD1 (6 bases). The CDR3 is 14 residues long. In germline, CDR1 is LGHDT, CDR2 YNNKEL (reference sequence). The V and J ends lost 1 base and 3 bases respectively, with 10 bases between them.

The chain uses TRBV9 and TRBJ2-3; D perhaps matches TRBD2 (5 bases). This CDR3 region has 16 residues. Per the germline V gene, CDR1 is SGDLS and CDR2 is YYNGEE. V lost 0 bases, J lost 4 bases, and 15 bases lay in between. This chain's CDR3 is CASSVGIRTQSDTQYF. In DNA, the CDR3 is TGTGCCAGCAGCGTAGGGATTAGGACTCAGTCAGATACGCAGTATTTT.

The chain carries TRBV5-5 and TRBJ1-2; tentatively, D is TRBD1 (5 bases). The CDR3 totals 15 residues. Germline V lookup: CDR1 SGHKS, CDR2 YYEKEE (reference sequence). V lost 0 bases to trimming and J lost 6 bases, with 15 bases between them. CDR3 nucleotide sequence: TGTGCCAGCAGCTTGGGCCAGGGAGGCAGCCATGGCTACACCTTC. It translates to CASSLGQGGSHGYTF.

V gene TRBV10-3 combines with J gene TRBJ2-1; 9 bases fit TRBD1. After removal of 10 bases from V and 5 bases from J, the junction contained 12 bases not matched to a gene. Germline lookup yields CDR1 ENHRY and CDR2 SYGVKD. CDR3 length: 15 residues. The CDR3 reads CATRSGQGHDNEQFF. In DNA form, the CDR3 reads TGTGCCACCCGATCCGGACAGGGGCACGACAATGAGCAGTTCTTC.

This clone was picked up one time. The chain carries TRBV5-5 and TRBJ2-7; 10 bases line up with TRBD1. This CDR3 is 14 amino acids long. CDR1 and CDR2 from the germline V gene are SGHKS and YYEKEE (reference sequence). Trimming at V came to 4 bases and at J to 5 bases, leaving 6 bases not matched to a gene. CDR3 sequence reads: CASSPQTGGDEQYF. In DNA, the CDR3 is TGTGCCAGCAGCCCCCAGACAGGGGGCGACGAGCAGTACTTC. The whole variable domain, filled in from reference TRBV5-5 and TRBJ2-7, reads DAGVTQSPTHLIKTRGQQVTLRCSPISGHKSVSWYQQVLGQGPQFIFQYYEKEERGRGNFPDRFSARQFPNYSSELNVNALLLGDSALYLCASSPQTGGDEQYFGPGTRLTVT.

The chain carries TRBV6-5 and TRBJ1-1; D is perhaps TRBD1 (5 bases). The CDR3 spans 13 residues. Germline assignment: CDR1 MNHEY and CDR2 SVGAGI. Deletions cut 10 bases from V and 0 bases from J, with 12 bases between. The CDR3 nucleotides read TGTGCCACAACCAGGGCTTTGAACACTGAAGCTTTCTTT. It translates to CATTRALNTEAFF.

The chain links TRBV19 to TRBJ1-4; 12 bases map to TRBD1. The germline V gene has CDR1 LNHDA and CDR2 SQIVND (reference sequence). This CDR3 contains 17 residues. Trimming removed 6 bases from V and 7 bases from J; junction bases left unmatched: 12. CDR3 DNA: TGTGCCAGTAGCCCGGGACAGGGGGCTTTAAGATTTGAAAAACTGTTTTTT. The encoded protein is CASSPGQGALRFEKLFF.

CDR3 loop: CASSPGTGKNIQYF. CDR3 sequence (DNA): TGTGCCAGCAGCCCCGGGACAGGCAAAAACATTCAGTACTTC. The V gene is TRBV11-3, the J gene TRBJ2-4, with 8 bases lining up with TRBD1. J was trimmed by 3 bases and V by 5 bases; bases with no gene match: 3. CDR3 length: 14 residues. Germline V gene data show CDR1 as SGHNT and CDR2 as YENEEA.

This clone occurred a few times. The chain combines TRBV9 with TRBJ1-3; 7 bases map to TRBD1. Germline V gene lookup returns CDR1 SGDLS and CDR2 YYNGEE. After removal of 4 bases from V and 5 bases from J, the junction contained 9 bases not matched to a gene. CDR3 length equals 15 residues. CDR3 region: CASSPRDSKRNTIYF. The CDR3 DNA follows: TGTGCCAGCAGCCCGAGGGACAGTAAAAGAAACACCATATATTTT.